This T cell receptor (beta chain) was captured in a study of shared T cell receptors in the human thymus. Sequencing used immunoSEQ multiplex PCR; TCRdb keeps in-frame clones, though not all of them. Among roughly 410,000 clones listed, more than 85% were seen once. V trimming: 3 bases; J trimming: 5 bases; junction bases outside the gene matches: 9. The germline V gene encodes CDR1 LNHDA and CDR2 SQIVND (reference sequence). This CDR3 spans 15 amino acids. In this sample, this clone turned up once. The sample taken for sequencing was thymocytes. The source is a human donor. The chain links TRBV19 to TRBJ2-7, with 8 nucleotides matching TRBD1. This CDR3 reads CASSMTGAKGDEQYF. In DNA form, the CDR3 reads TGTGCCAGTAGTATGACAGGGGCTAAAGGGGACGAGCAGTACTTC.